This T cell receptor beta chain originates from a study of T cells in Graves' hyperthyroidism and ophthalmopathy (dated by TCRdb to about 2019). For context, the study as a whole: Peripheral blood was sampled at the time of initial diagnosis, prior to any treatment. To identify distinguishing TCR V-J signatures, a discovery cohort of some 99 patients was used, comprising 43 with Graves' ophthalmopathy and 57 with stable Graves' hyperthyroidism. Prospective prediction of ophthalmopathy was tested in an independent validation cohort of 18 to 20 hyperthyroidism patients and 15 to 17 patients who later progressed to ophthalmopathy. The approximately 98 discovery patients were randomly divided into training and test sets at a 7:3 ratio. In several Graves' hyperthyroidism patients, the study also compared T-cell repertoires from thyroid tissue with T-cell repertoires from blood. Once sampling was done, hyperthyroidism patients were given methimazole at a starting dose of 30 mg daily, whereas ophthalmopathy patients were given high-dose intravenous methylprednisolone. The paper reports TCR Vbeta CDR3 sequencing of 140 or so peripheral blood samples: 40 or so ophthalmopathy, fewer than 85 hyperthyroidism and roughly 17 progressor patients.

The CDR1 and CDR2 encoded by the germline V gene are SGDLS and YYNGEE. V and J are trimmed by 1 base and 7 bases, and the gene matches miss 12 bases of the junction. From the cysteine up to the phenylalanine, the CDR3 has a length of 17 residues. Of all the DNA, just the CDR3 is kept, 51 bases in frame from base 1. TCR beta CDR3 regions were amplified from RNA transcripts. For the first round of RT-PCR on the TCR CDR3, the HTBI primer set was used together with the Qiagen OneStep RT-PCR kit. Libraries were constructed in a second round of multiplex PCR, after which size selection and purification were performed. Sequencing of the libraries was done on an Illumina HiSeq2000 using paired-end 100 bp reads. Turning to the authors' computational methods: SOAPnuke was used to process the raw data, removing reads that contained adapters or uncalled bases, had a mean Phred below 15, or lacked an exact match to the constant primer or identifier. High-quality paired reads were merged with COPE v1.2.5, and unique nucleotide sequences were defined as clonotypes. MiTCR v1.1 was used to align the clonotypes against IMGT TRBV, TRBD and TRBJ reference segments. The analysis included only V-J combinations with a frequency above 0.0001, which together covered around 99% of the repertoires. A TCS score was defined as the ratio between F50 (clonal expansion) and ExV (chaos), using BLOSUM62-based TCRdist between CDR3 peptides within each V-J. Welch's t-statistics and random forest reduced fewer than 550 V-J features to fewer than 15, which were used in a naive Bayes classifier (R e1071). TCRdb trimmed the raw reads at Q25, called clones with MiXCR and kept productive beta chains. A single entry per CDR3 protein holds the most common genes and DNA from its merged rows. The V and J calls and clone size are TCRdb's, not the authors'. The sample table shows over 45,000 distinct CDR3 sequences, and approximately 52% are seen once. The ten largest clones add up to about 8.9% of the sample.

Moderately to severely active disease, a Clinical Activity Score of at least 3, a NOSPECS grade of at least 4, and a duration under 3 months were present in ophthalmopathy patients. Exclusion was applied to patients with uncontrolled infections, other autoimmune diseases, pregnancy or lactation. Diagnoses relied on clinical symptoms, serum thyroxine and TRAb, thyroid ultrasound and orbital computed tomography. PBMCs were isolated from 10 ml of fresh peripheral blood by Ficoll-Paque density gradient centrifugation. Total RNA was extracted using Trizol reagent, and RNA quality was assessed on an Agilent 2100 Bioanalyzer. This clonotype was detected many times. The antigen this receptor binds is unknown. Within one base of it there is no much larger clone, and no base qualities were kept. The research as a whole found: In validation, progression to ophthalmopathy was predicted by the model with roughly 71% sensitivity and under 85% specificity, a median of approximately 6.5 months before onset. Blood samples also contained most of the expanded thyroid clonotypes (frequency above 0.001), which suggests that blood repertoires may reflect thyroid immune responses. A model built on a 13 V-J signature distinguished ophthalmopathy from stable hyperthyroidism, reaching about 89% sensitivity and about 81% specificity in cross-validation and 80%/75% in testing. No statistical method was used to set the sample size in advance, and investigators knew the group allocation.

Sequencing input: blood. The chain is assembled from TRBV9 and TRBJ2-1; TRBD2 agrees with 9 junctional bases. The origin of this receptor is a woman in her fifties or sixties with Graves' ophthalmopathy. The CDR3 in this case is CASSVSSGSPSGNEQFF. The sequenced DNA: TGTGCCAGCAGCGTAAGTAGCGGGAGCCCAAGTGGGAATGAGCAGTTCTTC.